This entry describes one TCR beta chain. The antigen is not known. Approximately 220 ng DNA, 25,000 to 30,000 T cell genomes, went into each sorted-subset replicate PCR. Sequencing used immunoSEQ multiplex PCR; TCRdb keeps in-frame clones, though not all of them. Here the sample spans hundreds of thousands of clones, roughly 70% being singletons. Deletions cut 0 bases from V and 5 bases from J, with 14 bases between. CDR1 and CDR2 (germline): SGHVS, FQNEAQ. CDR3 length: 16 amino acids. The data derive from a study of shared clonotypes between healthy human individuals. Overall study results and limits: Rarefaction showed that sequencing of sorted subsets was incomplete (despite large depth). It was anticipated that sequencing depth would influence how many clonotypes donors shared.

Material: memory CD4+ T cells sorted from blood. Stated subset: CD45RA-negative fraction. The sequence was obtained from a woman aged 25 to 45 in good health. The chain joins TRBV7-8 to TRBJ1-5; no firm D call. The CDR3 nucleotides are TGTGCCAGCAGCTTAGCCTGGACGGGTAAAGATCAGCCCCAGCATTTT. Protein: CASSLAWTGKDQPQHF.